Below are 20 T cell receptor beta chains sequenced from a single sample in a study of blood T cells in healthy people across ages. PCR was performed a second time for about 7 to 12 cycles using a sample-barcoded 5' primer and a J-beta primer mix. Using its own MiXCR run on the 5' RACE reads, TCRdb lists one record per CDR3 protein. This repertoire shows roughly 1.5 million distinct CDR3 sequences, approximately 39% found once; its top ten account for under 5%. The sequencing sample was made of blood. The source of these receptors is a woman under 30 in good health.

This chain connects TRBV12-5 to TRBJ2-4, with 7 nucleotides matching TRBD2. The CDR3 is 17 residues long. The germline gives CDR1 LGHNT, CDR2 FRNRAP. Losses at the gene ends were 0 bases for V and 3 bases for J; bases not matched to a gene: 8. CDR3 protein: CASGLVIWGGVKNIQYF. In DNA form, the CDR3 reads TGTGCTAGTGGTTTGGTAATCTGGGGGGGAGTCAAAAACATTCAGTACTTC.

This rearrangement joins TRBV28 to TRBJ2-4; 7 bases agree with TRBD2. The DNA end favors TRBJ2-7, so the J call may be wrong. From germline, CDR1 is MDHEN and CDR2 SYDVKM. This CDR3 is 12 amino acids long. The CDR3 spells CASRNTGGEQYF. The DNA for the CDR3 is TGTGCCAGCAGAAATACGGGGGGCGAGCAGTACTTC.

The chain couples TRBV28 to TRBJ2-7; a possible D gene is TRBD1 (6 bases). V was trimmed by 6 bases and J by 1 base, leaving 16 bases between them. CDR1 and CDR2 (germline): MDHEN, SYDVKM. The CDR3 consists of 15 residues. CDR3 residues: CASSQAQGPSYEQYF. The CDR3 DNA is TGTGCCAGCAGCCAGGCCCAGGGGCCATCCTACGAGCAGTACTTC.

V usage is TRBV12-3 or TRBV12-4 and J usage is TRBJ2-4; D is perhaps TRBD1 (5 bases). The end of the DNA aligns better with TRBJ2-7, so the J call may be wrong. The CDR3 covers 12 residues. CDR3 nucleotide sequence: TGTGCCAGCAGGTTTCGACAGTACGAGCAGTACTTC. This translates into CASRFRQYEQYF.

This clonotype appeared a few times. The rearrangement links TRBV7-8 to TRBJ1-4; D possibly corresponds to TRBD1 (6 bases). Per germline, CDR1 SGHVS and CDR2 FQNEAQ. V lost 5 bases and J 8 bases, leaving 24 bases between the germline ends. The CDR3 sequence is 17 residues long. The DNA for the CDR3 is TGTGCCAGCAGCCCCCGGAGAGACAGGACGGGGTACGAAAAACTGTTTTTT. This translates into CASSPRRDRTGYEKLFF. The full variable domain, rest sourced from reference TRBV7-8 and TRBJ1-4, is GAGVSQSPRYKVAKRGQDVALRCDPISGHVSLFWYQQALGQGPEFLTYFQNEAQLDKSGLPSDRFFAERPEGSVSTLKIQRTQQEDSAVYLCASSPRRDRTGYEKLFFGSGTQLSVL.

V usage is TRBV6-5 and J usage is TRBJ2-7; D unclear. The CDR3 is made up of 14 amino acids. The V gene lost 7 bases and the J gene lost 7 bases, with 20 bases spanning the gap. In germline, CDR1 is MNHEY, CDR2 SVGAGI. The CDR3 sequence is CASIAAPRMDEQYF. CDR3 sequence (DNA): TGTGCCAGCATCGCGGCGCCGCGGATGGATGAGCAGTACTTC.

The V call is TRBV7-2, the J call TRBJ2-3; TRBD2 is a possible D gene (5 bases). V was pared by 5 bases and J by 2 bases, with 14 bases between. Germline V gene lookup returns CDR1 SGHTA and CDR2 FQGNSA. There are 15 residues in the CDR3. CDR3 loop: CASSRVETITDTQYF. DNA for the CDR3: TGTGCCAGCAGCCGGGTCGAGACTATCACAGATACGCAGTATTTT.

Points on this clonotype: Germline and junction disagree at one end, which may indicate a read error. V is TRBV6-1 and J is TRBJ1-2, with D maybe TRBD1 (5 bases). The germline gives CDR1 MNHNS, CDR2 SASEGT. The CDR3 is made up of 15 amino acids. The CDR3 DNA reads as TGTGCCAGCAGTGAAGCCGGGACCTCTAACTATGACTACACCTTC. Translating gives CASSEAGTSNYDYTF.

In DNA, the CDR3 is TGTGCCAGCAGTCACTGGACTAGCCAGAGTGAGCAGTTCTTC. It yields the protein CASSHWTSQSEQFF. The rearrangement joins TRBV28 to TRBJ2-1; 8 nucleotides align to TRBD2. CDR3 length equals 14 residues. Germline V gives CDR1 MDHEN, CDR2 SYDVKM. The V segment lost 5 bases and the J segment 9 bases; nucleotides outside the gene matches: 9.

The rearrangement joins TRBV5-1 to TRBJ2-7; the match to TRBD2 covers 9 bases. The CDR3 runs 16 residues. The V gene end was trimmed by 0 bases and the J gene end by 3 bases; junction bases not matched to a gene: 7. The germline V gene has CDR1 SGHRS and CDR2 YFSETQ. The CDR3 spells CASSLERTSVGYEQYF. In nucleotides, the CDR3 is TGCGCCAGCAGCTTGGAAAGGACTAGCGTGGGCTACGAGCAGTACTTC.

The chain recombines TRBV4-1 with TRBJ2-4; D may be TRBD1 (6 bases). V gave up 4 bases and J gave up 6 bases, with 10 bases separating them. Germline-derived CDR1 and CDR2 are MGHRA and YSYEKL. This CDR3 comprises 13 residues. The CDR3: CASSPQGSNIQYF. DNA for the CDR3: TGCGCCAGCAGCCCGCAGGGGTCAAACATTCAGTACTTC.

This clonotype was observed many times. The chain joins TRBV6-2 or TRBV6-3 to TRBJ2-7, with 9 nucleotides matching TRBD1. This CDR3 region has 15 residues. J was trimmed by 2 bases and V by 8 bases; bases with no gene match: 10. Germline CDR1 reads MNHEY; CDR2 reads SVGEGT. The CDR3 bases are TGTGCCAGCGAGGCCTTAGACAGGGGGACCTACGAGCAGTACTTC. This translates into CASEALDRGTYEQYF.

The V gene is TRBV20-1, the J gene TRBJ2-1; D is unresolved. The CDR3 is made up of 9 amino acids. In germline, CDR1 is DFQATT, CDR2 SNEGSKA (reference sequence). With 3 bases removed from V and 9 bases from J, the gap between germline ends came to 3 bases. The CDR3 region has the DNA TGCAGTGCTAGTTTTGAGCAGTTCTTC. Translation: CSASFEQFF.

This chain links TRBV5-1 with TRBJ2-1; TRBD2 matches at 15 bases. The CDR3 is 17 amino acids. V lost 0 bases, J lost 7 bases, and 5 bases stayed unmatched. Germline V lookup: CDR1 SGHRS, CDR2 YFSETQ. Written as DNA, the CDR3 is TGCGCCAGCAGCTTGGGTCCTGGACTAGCGGGAGGGAATGAGCAGTTCTTC. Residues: CASSLGPGLAGGNEQFF.

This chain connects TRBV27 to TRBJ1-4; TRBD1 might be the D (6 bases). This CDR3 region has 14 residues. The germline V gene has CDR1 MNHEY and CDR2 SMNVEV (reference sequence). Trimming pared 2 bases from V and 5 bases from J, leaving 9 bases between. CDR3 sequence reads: CASSLQGKNEKLFF. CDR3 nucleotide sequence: TGTGCCAGCAGTTTACAGGGGAAAAATGAAAAACTGTTTTTT. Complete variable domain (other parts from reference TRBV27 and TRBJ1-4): EAQVTQNPRYLITVTGKKLTVTCSQNMNHEYMSWYRQDPGLGLRQIYYSMNVEVTDKGDVPEGYKVSRKEKRNFPLILESPSPNQTSLYFCASSLQGKNEKLFFGSGTQLSVL.

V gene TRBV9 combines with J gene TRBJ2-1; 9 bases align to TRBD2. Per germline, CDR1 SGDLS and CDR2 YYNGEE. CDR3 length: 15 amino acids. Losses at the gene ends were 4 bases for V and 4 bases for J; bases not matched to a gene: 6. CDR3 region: CASSISGGQYNEQFF. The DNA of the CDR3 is TGTGCCAGCAGCATTAGCGGGGGCCAATACAATGAGCAGTTCTTC.

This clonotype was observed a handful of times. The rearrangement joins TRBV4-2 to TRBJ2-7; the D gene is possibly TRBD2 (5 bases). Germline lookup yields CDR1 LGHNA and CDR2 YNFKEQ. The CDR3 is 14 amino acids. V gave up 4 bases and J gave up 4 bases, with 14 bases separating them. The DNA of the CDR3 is TGTGCCAGCAGCCGCGAGGGAGTAGGGTACGAGCAGTACTTC. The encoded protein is CASSREGVGYEQYF.

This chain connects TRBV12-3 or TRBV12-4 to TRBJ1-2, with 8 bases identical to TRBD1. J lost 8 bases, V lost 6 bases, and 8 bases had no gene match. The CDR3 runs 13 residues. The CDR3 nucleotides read TGTGCCAGCAGACTCGACAGGGGTCGGGGCTACACCTTC. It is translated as CASRLDRGRGYTF.

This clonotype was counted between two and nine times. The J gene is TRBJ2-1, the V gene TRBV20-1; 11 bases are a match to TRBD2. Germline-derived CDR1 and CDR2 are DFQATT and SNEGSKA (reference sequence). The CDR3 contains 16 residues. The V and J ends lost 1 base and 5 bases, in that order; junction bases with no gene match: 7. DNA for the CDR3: TGCAGTGCTAGAGGAGTAGCGGGAGGGGTGCACAATGAGCAGTTCTTC. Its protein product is CSARGVAGGVHNEQFF.

In DNA form, the CDR3 reads TGTGCCAGCAGCCGCCCCAGGGGCAGGACTATCGGCTCCTACAATGAGCAGTTCTTC. Translating it yields CASSRPRGRTIGSYNEQFF. V is TRBV11-2 and J is TRBJ2-1; D tentatively fits TRBD1 or TRBD2 (6 bases each). This CDR3 is built from 19 residues. Trimming stripped 5 bases from V and 0 bases from J, with 23 bases between. The germline CDR1 and CDR2 sequences are SGHAT and FQNNGV.